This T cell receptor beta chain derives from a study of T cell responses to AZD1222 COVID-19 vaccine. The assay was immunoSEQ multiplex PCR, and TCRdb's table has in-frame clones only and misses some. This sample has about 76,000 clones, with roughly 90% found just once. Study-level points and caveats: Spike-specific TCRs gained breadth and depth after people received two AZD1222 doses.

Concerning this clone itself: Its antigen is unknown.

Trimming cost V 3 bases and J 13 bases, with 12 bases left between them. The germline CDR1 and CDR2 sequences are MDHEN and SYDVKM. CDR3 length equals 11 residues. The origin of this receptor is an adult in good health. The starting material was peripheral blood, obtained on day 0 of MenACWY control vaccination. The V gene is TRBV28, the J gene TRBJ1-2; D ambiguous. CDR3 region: CASSFVGKSTF. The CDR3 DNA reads TGTGCCAGCAGTTTTGTGGGGAAATCCACCTTC.